Shown below are 29 T cell receptor beta chains from a single sample sequenced in a study of cytomegalovirus exposure and HLA in healthy donors. 60 Vbeta and 13 Jbeta primers were used in PCR. TCRdb keeps only in-frame clones here, not all; method: immunoSEQ multiplex PCR. The data show 130,000 to 150,000 clones, over 70% seen once. Sequencing was done on a sample of PBMCs. The source is a young man in good health and CMV-seropositive.

With regard to this clone: At the DNA level, this CDR3 is encoded by other sequences in the same sample as well. The chain uses TRBV7-2 and TRBJ2-5, with TRBD1 as a possible D gene (6 bases). Looked up from germline, CDR1 is SGHTA and CDR2 is FQGNSA. The CDR3 extends over 12 amino acids. The germline V and J ends were trimmed by 3 bases and 4 bases, with 6 bases remaining between them. The CDR3 DNA reads TGTGCCAGCAGCTTCAGGGGAGAGACCCAGTACTTC. It specifies CASSFRGETQYF. The whole variable domain, remainder taken from reference TRBV7-2 and TRBJ2-5, is GAGVSQSPSNKVTEKGKDVELRCDPISGHTALYWYRQSLGQGLEFLIYFQGNSAPDKSGLPSDRFSAERTGGSVSTLTIQRTQQEDSAVYLCASSFRGETQYFGPGTRLLVL.

The CDR3, as DNA: TGTGCCAGCAGTTCCACGACAGGAAAAGAGACCCAGTACTTC. Encoded protein: CASSSTTGKETQYF. The chain uses TRBV6-6 and TRBJ2-5, with D tentatively TRBD1 (6 bases). Germline V CDR1 and CDR2: MNHNY, SVGAGI (reference sequence). The V end was cut by 4 bases, the J end by 3 bases, with 12 bases between. The CDR3 has 14 residues.

The rearrangement links TRBV4-3 to TRBJ1-1; tentative D call: TRBD1 (5 bases). V lost 4 bases to trimming and J lost 3 bases, with 18 bases between them. Germline loops: CDR1 LGHNA, CDR2 YSLEER. The CDR3 runs to 16 residues. The CDR3 region has the DNA TGCGCCAGCAGCCGCACAAGAATGTCGGGGGACACTGAAGCTTTCTTT. Translated: CASSRTRMSGDTEAFF.

The CDR3 reads CASSLERYATQYF. The CDR3, as DNA: TGTGCCAGCAGCTTGGAGAGGTATGCGACCCAGTACTTC. The V and J genes are TRBV5-6 and TRBJ2-5; the D is unclear. The CDR3 loop spans 13 amino acids. V shed 0 bases and J shed 7 bases, with 10 bases lying between them. In germline, CDR1 is SGHDT, CDR2 YYEEEE.

The CDR3 sequence: CAWRIGAGSNQPQHF. CDR3 in DNA: TGTGCCTGGAGAATCGGGGCGGGATCAAATCAGCCCCAGCATTTT. The chain carries TRBV30 and TRBJ1-5; tentative D call: TRBD1 (5 bases). CDR1 GTSNPN and CDR2 SVGIG come from the germline V gene (reference sequence). V was pared by 3 bases and J by 4 bases, with 16 bases between. The CDR3 is 15 amino acids.

The genes are TRBV6-5 and TRBJ2-7, with 8 bases fitting TRBD1. V lost 8 bases, J lost 6 bases, and 3 bases stayed unmatched. Germline V gene sequence: CDR1 MNHEY, CDR2 SVGAGI. This CDR3 comprises 11 residues. CDR3 DNA: TGTGCCAGCTCCCAGGGGGCCGAGCAGTACTTC. As protein: CASSQGAEQYF.

The chain joins TRBV6-4 to TRBJ1-4; TRBD1 is a possible D gene (6 bases). Trimming cost V 5 bases and J 8 bases, with 12 bases left between them. The germline V gene has CDR1 MRHNA and CDR2 SNTAGT. This CDR3 is 13 amino acids long. DNA of the CDR3: TGTGCCAGCAGTCAGGGGTATGGGGAAAAACTGTTTTTT. It translates to CASSQGYGEKLFF.

For the CDR3, the DNA is TGTGCCAGCAGTCAGGCCGCGGGGGCTGAAGAAAAACTGTTTTTT. This gives the protein CASSQAAGAEEKLFF. V is TRBV5-6 and J is TRBJ1-4, with D possibly TRBD1 on 6 matching bases. The germline gives CDR1 SGHDT, CDR2 YYEEEE. Trimming took off 5 bases at V and 8 bases at J, with 19 bases between the two ends. This CDR3 has 15 residues. Drawing the rest from reference TRBV5-6 and TRBJ1-4, the complete variable domain is DAGVTQSPTHLIKTRGQQVTLRCSPKSGHDTVSWYQQALGQGPQFIFQYYEEEERQRGNFPDRFSGHQFPNYSSELNVNALLLGDSALYLCASSQAAGAEEKLFFGSGTQLSVL.

The V and J genes are TRBV11-2 and TRBJ1-2; the D gene is possibly TRBD1 (5 bases). V was cut by 3 bases and J by 5 bases, with 13 bases left in between. Germline-derived CDR1 and CDR2 are SGHAT and FQNNGV. This CDR3 comprises 14 residues. The DNA of the CDR3 is TGTGCCAGCAGCTTCGGGCCCCGGGGGTATGGCTACACCTTC. Residues: CASSFGPRGYGYTF.

This clone was seen just once. The chain couples TRBV5-6 to TRBJ2-7, with 8 bases matching TRBD1. This CDR3 contains 14 residues. The germline CDR1 and CDR2 sequences are SGHDT and YYEEEE. J gave up 2 bases and V 3 bases, and 4 bases lay outside the gene matches. This CDR3 is CASSSDRAAYEQYF. In DNA form, the CDR3 reads TGTGCCAGCAGCTCGGACAGGGCGGCCTACGAGCAGTACTTC.

The chain's CDR3 is CASSSAGTPFYEQYF. The CDR3 nucleotides read TGTGCCAGCAGTTCCGCCGGGACACCCTTCTACGAGCAGTACTTC. V usage is TRBV6-5 and J usage is TRBJ2-7, with D perhaps matching TRBD1 (6 bases). The CDR3 is 15 residues long. The V end was cut by 4 bases, the J end by 3 bases, with 16 bases between. Germline V CDR1 and CDR2: MNHEY, SVGAGI.

This rearrangement joins TRBV7-2 to TRBJ1-6; D is perhaps TRBD1 (6 bases). The CDR3 covers 16 residues. V was clipped by 5 bases and J by 4 bases, with 15 bases between them. Germline V CDR1 and CDR2: SGHTA, FQGNSA. Here the CDR3 DNA reads TGTGCCAGCAGCACCCAGGGGCCCCTATATAATTCACCCCTCCACTTT. It yields the protein CASSTQGPLYNSPLHF.

The chain has TRBV18 and TRBJ2-5, with 10 bases that match TRBD2. From germline, CDR1 is KGHSH and CDR2 LQKENI. The CDR3 has 14 amino acids. V lost 4 bases, J lost 2 bases, and 1 base stayed unmatched. CDR3 DNA: TGTGCCAGCTCACTAGCGGGGGGTCAAGAGACCCAGTACTTC. This translates into CASSLAGGQETQYF.

The gene calls are TRBV6-5 and TRBJ1-5, with TRBD1 matching 8 bases. V shed 5 bases, J shed 5 bases, and the junction held 5 bases outside the gene matches. The CDR3 has 14 amino acids. Germline CDR1 and CDR2: MNHEY and SVGAGI. CDR3 amino acids: CASSGDRSHQPQHF. In DNA, the CDR3 is TGTGCCAGCAGTGGGGACAGGAGTCATCAGCCCCAGCATTTT.

This sequence joins TRBV2 and TRBJ2-7, with 9 bases aligning to TRBD1. This CDR3 spans 15 amino acids. J lost 5 bases, V lost 2 bases, and 7 bases had no gene match. Germline-derived CDR1 and CDR2 are SNHLY and FYNNEI. The CDR3 coding sequence is TGTGCCAGCAGTGAATGGGGGACAGGGTTGAACGAGCAGTACTTC. This encodes CASSEWGTGLNEQYF.

This clone has only one observation. In DNA form, the CDR3 reads TGTGCCAGCAGGGGGACTAGCGGGAGTAGTCGCGGGTACGAGCAGTACTTC. This codes for CASRGTSGSSRGYEQYF. V is TRBV2 and J is TRBJ2-7; 14 bases fit TRBD2. V shed 6 bases, J shed 4 bases, and the junction held 11 bases outside the gene matches. Germline V CDR1 and CDR2: SNHLY, FYNNEI. This CDR3 has 17 residues.

This sequence joins TRBV2 and TRBJ2-2; perhaps TRBD1 as D (5 bases). Germline CDR1 is SNHLY and CDR2 is FYNNEI. The length of the CDR3 is 16 residues. Trimming cost V 2 bases and J 1 base, with 11 bases left between them. CDR3: CASSERGGRNTGELFF. CDR3 sequence (DNA): TGTGCCAGCAGTGAAAGGGGCGGCAGGAACACCGGGGAGCTGTTTTTT.

The chain has TRBV2 and TRBJ1-6; D not resolved. Per the germline V gene, CDR1 is SNHLY and CDR2 is FYNNEI. Trimming took 4 bases from V and 6 from J, leaving 7 bases between them. This CDR3 spans 13 amino acids. CDR3 residues: CASSGGSNSPLHF. CDR3 bases: TGTGCCAGCAGTGGAGGTAGTAATTCACCCCTCCACTTT.

This clone was found once. This sequence joins TRBV18 and TRBJ2-6; 10 positions agree with TRBD2. CDR1 and CDR2 (germline): KGHSH, LQKENI. CDR3 length: 21 residues. J gave up 0 bases and V 5 bases, and 16 bases lay outside the gene matches. As DNA, the CDR3 is TGTGCCAGCTCAGGTCTGTGGGAAACTAGCGGGAAACCCTCTGGGGCCAACGTCCTGACTTTC. Amino acid sequence: CASSGLWETSGKPSGANVLTF.

This chain joins TRBV15 and TRBJ1-4; D uncertain. Germline V lookup: CDR1 LNHNV, CDR2 YYDKDF (reference sequence). The V end lost 6 bases, the J end lost 0 bases, and 5 bases lay between the germline ends. The CDR3 length is 13 residues. The CDR3 spells CATRGATNEKLFF. The CDR3 DNA follows: TGTGCCACCAGGGGCGCAACTAATGAAAAACTGTTTTTT.

The chain links TRBV2 to TRBJ2-1; 10 positions agree with TRBD1. Per the germline V gene, CDR1 is SNHLY and CDR2 is FYNNEI. J lost 3 bases, V lost 5 bases, and 4 bases had no gene match. The CDR3 spans 15 residues. This chain's CDR3 is CASSPGQGLYNEQFF. CDR3 nucleotides: TGTGCCAGCAGTCCGGGACAGGGGCTCTACAATGAGCAGTTCTTC.

This clone was seen only a few times. The V call is TRBV30, the J call TRBJ2-7, with TRBD2 identical over 10 bases. CDR3 length: 16 amino acids. Germline CDR1 GTSNPN, CDR2 SVGIG (reference sequence). Trimming took 4 bases from V and 6 from J; bases not matched to a gene: 15. Written as DNA, the CDR3 is TGTGCCTGGACCACGGACGCTAGCGGGAGTGGCGGCGAGCAGTACTTC. This translates into CAWTTDASGSGGEQYF.

In this sample, this clone turned up a few times. The chain combines TRBV10-1 with TRBJ2-1; D unresolved. The CDR3 consists of 12 residues. Trimming took 3 bases from V and 7 from J, leaving 7 bases between them. Germline CDR1 and CDR2: WNHNN and SYGVQD (reference sequence). CDR3 amino acids: CASSDMTNEQFF. For the CDR3, the DNA is TGCGCCAGCAGTGATATGACAAATGAGCAGTTCTTC.

This clone came up a few times. The genes are TRBV7-2 and TRBJ1-5, with D possibly being TRBD1 (6 bases). CDR3 length: 13 amino acids. The germline V and J ends were trimmed by 1 base and 6 bases, with 7 bases remaining between them. Germline V gives CDR1 SGHTA, CDR2 FQGNSA. This CDR3 is CASSLGGGQPQHF. CDR3 nucleotides: TGTGCCAGCAGCTTAGGAGGGGGTCAGCCCCAGCATTTT.

In its sample, this clone was seen a few times. V usage is TRBV27 and J usage is TRBJ2-3; D is possibly TRBD2 (6 bases). The CDR3 has 14 residues. V was pared by 4 bases and J by 2 bases, with 10 bases between. The germline V gene encodes CDR1 MNHEY and CDR2 SMNVEV (reference sequence). CDR3 DNA sequence: TGTGCCAGCAGTTATAGCGGACCCACAGATACGCAGTATTTT. It translates to CASSYSGPTDTQYF.

This sequence joins TRBV28 and TRBJ2-1; TRBD2 matches at 9 bases. J gave up 9 bases and V 5 bases, and 11 bases lay outside the gene matches. CDR3 length: 15 amino acids. Germline values: CDR1 MDHEN, CDR2 SYDVKM. The CDR3 region has the DNA TGTGCCAGCAGTCCCCGTAGGATAGCGGGGGCTGAGCAGTTCTTC. Its protein is CASSPRRIAGAEQFF.

The chain combines TRBV2 with TRBJ2-5; weak D call: TRBD1 (7 bases). This CDR3 contains 14 residues. The V and J ends lost 7 bases and 5 bases respectively, with 17 bases between them. Germline V gene sequence: CDR1 SNHLY, CDR2 FYNNEI. Written as DNA, the CDR3 is TGTGCCAGCAATTTTATGACAGGGAGGGAGACCCAGTACTTC. Encoded protein: CASNFMTGRETQYF.

For the CDR3, the DNA is TGTGCCAGCAGTCCCGTGAGCTACTATGGCTACACCTTC. This codes for CASSPVSYYGYTF. J is TRBJ1-2 and V is TRBV27; D remains ambiguous. The CDR3 length is 13 residues. The V end was cut by 5 bases, the J end by 3 bases, with 10 bases between. The germline V gene encodes CDR1 MNHEY and CDR2 SMNVEV (reference sequence).

This chain connects TRBV28 to TRBJ1-5, with D perhaps matching TRBD1 (6 bases). Trimming took 7 bases from V and 7 from J, leaving 14 bases between them. The germline CDR1 and CDR2 sequences are MDHEN and SYDVKM. The CDR3 spans 13 residues. The CDR3, as DNA: TGTGCCAGCACCCAGACAGGTCCCCAGCCCCAGCATTTT. The encoded protein is CASTQTGPQPQHF.